This T cell receptor (beta chain) emerged from a study of shared clonotypes between healthy human individuals. In the study overall: For every donor, three CD4 naive, three CD4 memory, two CD8 naive and one CD8 memory plates were used.

The naive CD8 population came from CD45RO-negative cells selected for CCR7, without terminally differentiated effector memory CD45RA+ cells. Between the trimmed V and J ends, which lost 4 bases and 0 bases, there was a span of 10 bases. Germline CDR1 MGHRA, CDR2 YSYEKL. This CDR3 has 14 amino acids. Libraries were prepared by immunoSEQ multiplex PCR; TCRdb keeps only in-frame clonotypes and omits some of them. The sample yields 500,000 to 700,000 clones, roughly 95% seen once. Note on this clone: The target antigen is unknown.

Notes on the study in general: Across a few donors, naive CD4 shared roughly 5%, naive CD8 less than 4%, memory CD4 more than 2%, memory CD8 0.4% to 0.5%.

This chain joins TRBV4-1 and TRBJ2-7; a possible D gene is TRBD1 (5 bases). This TCR came from a woman younger than 45 in good health. Sequences were obtained from naive CD8+ T cells sorted from blood. CDR3 protein: CASSRPGISYEQYF. The CDR3 nucleotides are TGCGCCAGCAGCCGCCCAGGGATCTCCTACGAGCAGTACTTC.